This is a list of T cell receptor beta chains from one sample in a study of tumor-infiltrating lymphocytes in primary liver carcinoma. MiXCR, applied by TCRdb to the multiplex PCR reads, yields one record per CDR3 protein. The sample lists some 40,000 distinct CDR3 sequences; approximately 71% were seen once. Sequenced: tumor-adjacent normal liver tissue. Receptors originate from a man between 40 and 49 years old with primary liver carcinoma and hepatitis B virus infection. Both conserved end residues are part of each CDR3. Each record gives: J gene, V gene, clone size, D gene, CDR3 protein, CDR3 DNA. D genes are given only for firm matches. Clone size is shown for a subset of rows, as once, few, many or a class of expanded clone.

J gene: TRBJ2-1
V gene: TRBV11-2
clone size: -
D gene: TRBD1
CDR3 protein: CASSIPGQSFNEQFF
CDR3 DNA: TGTGCCAGCAGCATTCCGGGACAGAGTTTCAATGAACAGTTCTTC

J gene: TRBJ1-2
V gene: TRBV7-8
clone size: -
D gene: TRBD1
CDR3 protein: CASSSPGQTYGFTF
CDR3 DNA: TGTGCCAGCAGCTCGCCGGGACAGACTTATGGATTCACCTTC

J gene: TRBJ2-7
V gene: TRBV12-3/TRBV12-4
clone size: -
D gene: -
CDR3 protein: CASTLGQGHDQYF
CDR3 DNA: TGTGCCAGCACTTTAGGGCAGGGCCACGACCAGTACTTC

J gene: TRBJ2-7
V gene: TRBV30
clone size: -
D gene: -
CDR3 protein: CAWSVVLEEQYF
CDR3 DNA: TGTGCCTGGAGCGTAGTCCTGGAGGAGCAGTACTTC

J gene: TRBJ1-4
V gene: TRBV6-1
clone size: -
D gene: -
CDR3 protein: CASSIMDTCEKLFF
CDR3 DNA: TGTGCCAGCAGTATAATGGACACTTGTGAAAAACTGTTTTTT

J gene: TRBJ2-5
V gene: TRBV6-1
clone size: -
D gene: -
CDR3 protein: CVSSEEGGWETQYF
CDR3 DNA: TGCGTCAGCAGTGAAGAGGGGGGGTGGGAGACCCAGTACTTC

J gene: TRBJ2-1
V gene: TRBV6-5
clone size: once
D gene: TRBD2
CDR3 protein: CANSYSWTSVRGNEQFF
CDR3 DNA: TGTGCCAACAGTTACTCCTGGACTAGCGTGAGAGGGAATGAGCAGTTCTTC

J gene: TRBJ1-1
V gene: TRBV6-1
clone size: -
D gene: TRBD1
CDR3 protein: CAYSEGEGQGANTEAFF
CDR3 DNA: TGTGCCTACAGTGAAGGCGAAGGGCAGGGGGCTAACACTGAAGCTTTCTTT

J gene: TRBJ2-5
V gene: TRBV6-1
clone size: medium-sized
D gene: TRBD1
CDR3 protein: CASSEIPGGQETQYF
CDR3 DNA: TGTGCCAGCAGTGAAATACCAGGGGGCCAAGAGACCCAGTACTTC

J gene: TRBJ1-4
V gene: TRBV12-3/TRBV12-4
clone size: -
D gene: -
CDR3 protein: CASSLAGTEKQSF
CDR3 DNA: TGTGCCAGCAGTTTAGCCGGGACTGAAAAACAGTCTTTT

J gene: TRBJ2-5
V gene: TRBV10-3
clone size: -
D gene: TRBD1
CDR3 protein: CAIGVFGQGNQEIQYF
CDR3 DNA: TGTGCCATCGGCGTCTTTGGACAGGGGAACCAAGAGATCCAGTACTTC

J gene: TRBJ2-3
V gene: TRBV11-2
clone size: -
D gene: TRBD1
CDR3 protein: CVSSLVNTGGVAQYF
CDR3 DNA: TGTGTCAGCAGCTTAGTTAACACAGGGGGAGTTGCGCAGTATTTT

J gene: TRBJ2-5
V gene: TRBV12-3/TRBV12-4
clone size: -
D gene: -
CDR3 protein: CASTGETTVETQYF
CDR3 DNA: TGTGCCAGCACTGGGGAGACTACTGTAGAGACCCAGTACTTC

J gene: TRBJ2-1
V gene: TRBV7-8
clone size: -
D gene: -
CDR3 protein: CANSEGTSSYNEQFF
CDR3 DNA: TGTGCAAACAGCGAAGGAACTAGCTCCTACAATGAGCAGTTCTTC